This record covers a single TCR beta chain. Antigen unknown. The data were obtained in a study of T cell responses to AZD1222 COVID-19 vaccine. Libraries were prepared by immunoSEQ multiplex PCR; TCRdb keeps only in-frame clonotypes and omits some of them. The table includes some 130,000 clones, approximately 84% detected once. The germline gives CDR1 MDHEN, CDR2 SYDVKM. CDR3 length: 13 residues. Trimming cost V 7 bases and J 10 bases, with 19 bases left between them. General observations from the study: Two AZD1222 administrations were followed by greater Spike-specific TCR breadth and depth. Unmutated regions of variants are reportedly targeted by nearly half of spike-specific TCRs. The donor cohort was predominantly white British with a female majority, and clonal diversity may have been underestimated.

This sequence joins TRBV28 and TRBJ1-2; possible D gene TRBD1, 5 bases. The sample in question was peripheral blood, obtained on day 0 of AZD1222 vaccination. The receptor's source is an adult in good health. The CDR3 DNA reads TGTGCCAGCAAGGACGGGGCCTCACATGCCTACACCTTC. Protein sequence: CASKDGASHAYTF.